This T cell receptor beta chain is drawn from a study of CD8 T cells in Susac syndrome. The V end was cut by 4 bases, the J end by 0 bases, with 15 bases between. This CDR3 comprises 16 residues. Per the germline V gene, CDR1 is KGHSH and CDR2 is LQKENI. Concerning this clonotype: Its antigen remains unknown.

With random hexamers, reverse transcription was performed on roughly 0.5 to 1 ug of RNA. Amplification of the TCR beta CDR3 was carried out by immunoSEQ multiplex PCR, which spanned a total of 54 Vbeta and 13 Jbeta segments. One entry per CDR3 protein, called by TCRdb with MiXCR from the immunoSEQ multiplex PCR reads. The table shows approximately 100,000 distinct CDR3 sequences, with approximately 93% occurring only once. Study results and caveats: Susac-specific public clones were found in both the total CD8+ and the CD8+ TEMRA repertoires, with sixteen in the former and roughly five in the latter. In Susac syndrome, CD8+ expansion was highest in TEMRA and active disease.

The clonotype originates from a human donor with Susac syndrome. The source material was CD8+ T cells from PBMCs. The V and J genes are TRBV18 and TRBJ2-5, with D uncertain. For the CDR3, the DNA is TGTGCCAGCTCACTAGAACCCGGCGACCACCAAGAGACCCAGTACTTC. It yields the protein CASSLEPGDHQETQYF.